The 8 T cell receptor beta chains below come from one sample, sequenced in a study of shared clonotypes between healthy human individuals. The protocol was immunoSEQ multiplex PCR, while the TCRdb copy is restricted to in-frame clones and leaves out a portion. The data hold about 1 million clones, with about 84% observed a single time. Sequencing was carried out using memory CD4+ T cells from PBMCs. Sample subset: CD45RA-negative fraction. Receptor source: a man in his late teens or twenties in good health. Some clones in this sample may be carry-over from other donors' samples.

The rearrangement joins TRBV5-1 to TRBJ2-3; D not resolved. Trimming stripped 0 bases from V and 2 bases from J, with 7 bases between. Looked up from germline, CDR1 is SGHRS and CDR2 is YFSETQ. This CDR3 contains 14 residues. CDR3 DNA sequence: TGCGCCAGCAGCTTGGGAGATCTCACAGATACGCAGTATTTT. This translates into CASSLGDLTDTQYF. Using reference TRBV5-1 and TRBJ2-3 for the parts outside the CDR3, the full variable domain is KAGVTQTPRYLIKTRGQQVTLSCSPISGHRSVSWYQQTPGQGLQFLFEYFSETQRNKGNFPGRFSGRQFSNSRSEMNVSTLELGDSALYLCASSLGDLTDTQYFGPGTRLTVL.

The CDR3 loop is CASSGQGGSNQPQHF. The CDR3, as DNA: TGTGCCAGCAGCGGACAGGGAGGAAGCAATCAGCCCCAGCATTTT. The V call is TRBV6-1, the J call TRBJ1-5; 8 bases align to TRBD1. V dropped 6 bases and J dropped 1; count of bases not matched to a gene: 5. Germline V gives CDR1 MNHNS, CDR2 SASEGT. The CDR3 spans 15 residues.

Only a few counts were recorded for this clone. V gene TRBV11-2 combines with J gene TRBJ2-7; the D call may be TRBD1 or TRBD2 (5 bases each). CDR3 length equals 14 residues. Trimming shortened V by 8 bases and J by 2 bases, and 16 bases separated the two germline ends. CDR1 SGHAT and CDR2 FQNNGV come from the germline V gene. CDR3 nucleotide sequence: TGTGCCAGCGCCCTGTGGGACGGAACCTACGAGCAGTACTTC. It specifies CASALWDGTYEQYF.

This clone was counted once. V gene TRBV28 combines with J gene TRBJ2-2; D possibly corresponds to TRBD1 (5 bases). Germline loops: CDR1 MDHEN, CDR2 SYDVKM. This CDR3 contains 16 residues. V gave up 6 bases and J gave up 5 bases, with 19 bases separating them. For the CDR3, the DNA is TGTGCCAGCAGGCTGCTAGGGGCCCTACATACCGGGGAGCTGTTTTTT. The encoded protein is CASRLLGALHTGELFF.

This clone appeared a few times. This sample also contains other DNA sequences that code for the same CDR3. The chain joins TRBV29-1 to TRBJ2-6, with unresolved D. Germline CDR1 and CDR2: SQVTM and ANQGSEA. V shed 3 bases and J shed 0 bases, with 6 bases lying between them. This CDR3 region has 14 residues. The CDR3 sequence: CSVDESSGANVLTF. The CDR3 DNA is TGCAGCGTTGATGAGAGCTCTGGGGCCAACGTCCTGACTTTC.

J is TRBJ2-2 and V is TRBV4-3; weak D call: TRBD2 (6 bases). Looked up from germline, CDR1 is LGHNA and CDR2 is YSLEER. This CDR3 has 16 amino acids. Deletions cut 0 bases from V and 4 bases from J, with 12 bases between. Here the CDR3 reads CASSQELWRGTGELFF. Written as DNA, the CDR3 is TGCGCCAGCAGCCAAGAACTCTGGCGGGGCACCGGGGAGCTGTTTTTT.

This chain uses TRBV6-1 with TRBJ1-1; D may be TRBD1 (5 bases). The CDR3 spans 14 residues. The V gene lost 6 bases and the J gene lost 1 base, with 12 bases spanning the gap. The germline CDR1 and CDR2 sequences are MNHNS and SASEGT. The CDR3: CASREGLTNTEAFF. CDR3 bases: TGTGCCAGCAGGGAGGGACTGACGAACACTGAAGCTTTCTTT.

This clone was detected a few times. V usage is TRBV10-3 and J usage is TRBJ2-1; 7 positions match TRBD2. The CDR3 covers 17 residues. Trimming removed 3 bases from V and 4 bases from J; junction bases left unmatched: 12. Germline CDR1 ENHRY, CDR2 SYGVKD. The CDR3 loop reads CAISEVHSGTLYNEQFF. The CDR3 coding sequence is TGTGCCATCAGTGAAGTCCACAGCGGGACCCTTTACAATGAGCAGTTCTTC.